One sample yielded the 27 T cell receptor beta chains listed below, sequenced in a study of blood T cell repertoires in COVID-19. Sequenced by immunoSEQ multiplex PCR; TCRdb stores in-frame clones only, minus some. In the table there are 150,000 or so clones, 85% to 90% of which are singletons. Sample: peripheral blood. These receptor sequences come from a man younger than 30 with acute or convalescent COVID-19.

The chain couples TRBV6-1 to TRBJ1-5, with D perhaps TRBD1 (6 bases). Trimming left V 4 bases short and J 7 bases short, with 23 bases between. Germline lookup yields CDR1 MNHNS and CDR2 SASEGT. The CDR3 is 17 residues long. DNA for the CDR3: TGTGCCAGCAGTGGCCCGCTATGGGGGGGCGCGGGACAGCCCCAGCATTTT. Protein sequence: CASSGPLWGGAGQPQHF.

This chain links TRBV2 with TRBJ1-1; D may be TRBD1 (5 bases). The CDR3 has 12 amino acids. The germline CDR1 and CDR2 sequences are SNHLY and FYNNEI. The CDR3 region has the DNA TGTGGGACGGGGGACCCAGGGACTGAAGCTTTCTTT. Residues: CGTGDPGTEAFF.

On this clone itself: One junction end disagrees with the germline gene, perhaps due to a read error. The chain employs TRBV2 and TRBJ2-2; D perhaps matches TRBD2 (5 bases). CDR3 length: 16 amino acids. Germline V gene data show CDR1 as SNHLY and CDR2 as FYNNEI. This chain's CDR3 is CASSGLEGPNPGELFF. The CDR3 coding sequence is TGTGCCAGCAGTGGTTTAGAGGGCCCGAACCCCGGGGAGCTGTTTTTT.

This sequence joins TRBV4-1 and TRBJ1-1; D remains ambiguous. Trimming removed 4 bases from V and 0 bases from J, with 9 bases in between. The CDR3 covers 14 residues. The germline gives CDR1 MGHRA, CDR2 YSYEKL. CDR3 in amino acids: CASSLHNLNTEAFF. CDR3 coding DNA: TGCGCCAGCAGCCTACACAATCTGAACACTGAAGCTTTCTTT.

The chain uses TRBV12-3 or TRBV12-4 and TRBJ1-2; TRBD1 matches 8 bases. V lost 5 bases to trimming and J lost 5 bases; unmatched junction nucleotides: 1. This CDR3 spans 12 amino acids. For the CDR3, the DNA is TGTGCCAGCAGTAGACAGGGGTATGGCTACACCTTC. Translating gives CASSRQGYGYTF.

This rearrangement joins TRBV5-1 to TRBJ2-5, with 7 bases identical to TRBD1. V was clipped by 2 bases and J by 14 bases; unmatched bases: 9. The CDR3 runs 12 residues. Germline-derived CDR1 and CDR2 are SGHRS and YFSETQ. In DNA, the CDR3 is TGCGCCAGCAGCTTCGACCGGGACAGCAAATACTTC. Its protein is CASSFDRDSKYF. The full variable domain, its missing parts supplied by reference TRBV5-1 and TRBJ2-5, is KAGVTQTPRYLIKTRGQQVTLSCSPISGHRSVSWYQQTPGQGLQFLFEYFSETQRNKGNFPGRFSGRQFSNSRSEMNVSTLELGDSALYLCASSFDRDSKYFGPGTRLLVL.

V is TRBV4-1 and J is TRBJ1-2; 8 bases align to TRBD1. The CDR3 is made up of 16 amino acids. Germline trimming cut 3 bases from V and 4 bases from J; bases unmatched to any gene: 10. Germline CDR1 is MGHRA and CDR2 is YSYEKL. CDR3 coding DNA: TGCGCCAGCAGCCAGCGGATCAGGGGGCTGCGCTATGGCTACACCTTC. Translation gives CASSQRIRGLRYGYTF.

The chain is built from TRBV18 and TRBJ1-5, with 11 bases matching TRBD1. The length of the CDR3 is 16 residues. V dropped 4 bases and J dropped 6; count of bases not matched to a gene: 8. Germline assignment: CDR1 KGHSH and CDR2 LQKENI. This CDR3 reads CASSLGQGAPGQPQHF. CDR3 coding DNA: TGTGCCAGCTCACTTGGACAGGGGGCGCCAGGTCAGCCCCAGCATTTT.

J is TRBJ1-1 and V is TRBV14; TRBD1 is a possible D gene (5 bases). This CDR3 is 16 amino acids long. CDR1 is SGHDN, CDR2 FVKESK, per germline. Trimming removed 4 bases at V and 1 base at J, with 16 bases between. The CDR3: CASSPRLGVGNTEAFF. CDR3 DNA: TGTGCCAGCAGCCCCCGGTTAGGGGTTGGGAACACTGAAGCTTTCTTT.

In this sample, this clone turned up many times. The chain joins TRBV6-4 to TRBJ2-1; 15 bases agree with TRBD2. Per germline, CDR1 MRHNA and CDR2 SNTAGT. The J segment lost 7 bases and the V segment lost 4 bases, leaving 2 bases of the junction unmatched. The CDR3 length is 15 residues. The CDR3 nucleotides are TGTGCCAGCAGTGCCGGGACTAGCGGGGGGAATGAGCAGTTCTTC. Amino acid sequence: CASSAGTSGGNEQFF.

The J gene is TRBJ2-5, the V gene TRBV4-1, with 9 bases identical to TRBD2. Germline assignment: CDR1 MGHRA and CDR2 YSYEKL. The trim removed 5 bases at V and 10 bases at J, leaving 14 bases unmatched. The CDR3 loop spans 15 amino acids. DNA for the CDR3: TGCGCCAGCAGCAAATTAGCCGGGACTAGCTTTATCCAGTACTTC. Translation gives CASSKLAGTSFIQYF.

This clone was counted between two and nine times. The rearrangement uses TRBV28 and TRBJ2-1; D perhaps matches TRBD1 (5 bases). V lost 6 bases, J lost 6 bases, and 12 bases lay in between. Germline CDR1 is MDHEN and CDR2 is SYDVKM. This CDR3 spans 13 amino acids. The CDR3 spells CASSRPGINEQFF. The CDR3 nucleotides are TGTGCCAGCAGCAGACCAGGGATCAATGAGCAGTTCTTC.

The CDR3 DNA sequence: TGTGCCAGCTCACCGAGGACAGGGGGCATGGGCACTGAAGCTTTCTTT. This translates into CASSPRTGGMGTEAFF. The rearrangement uses TRBV18 and TRBJ1-1; 11 bases map to TRBD1. Germline CDR1 reads KGHSH; CDR2 reads LQKENI. This CDR3 has 16 amino acids. V lost 3 bases to trimming and J lost 4 bases; unmatched junction nucleotides: 7. Variable domain in full (rest from reference TRBV18 and TRBJ1-1): NAGVMQNPRHLVRRRGQEARLRCSPMKGHSHVYWYRQLPEEGLKFMVYLQKENIIDESGMPKERFSAEFPKEGPSILRIQQVVRGDSAAYFCASSPRTGGMGTEAFFGQGTRLTVV.

CDR3 DNA: TGTGCCAGCAGTGAGGACAGGCGGGTGGAGGCTTTCTTT. It encodes CASSEDRRVEAFF. The chain joins TRBV6-1 to TRBJ1-1; 7 bases are shared with TRBD1. CDR3 length: 13 residues. The J segment lost 11 bases and the V segment lost 3 bases, leaving 9 bases of the junction unmatched. In germline, CDR1 is MNHNS, CDR2 SASEGT.

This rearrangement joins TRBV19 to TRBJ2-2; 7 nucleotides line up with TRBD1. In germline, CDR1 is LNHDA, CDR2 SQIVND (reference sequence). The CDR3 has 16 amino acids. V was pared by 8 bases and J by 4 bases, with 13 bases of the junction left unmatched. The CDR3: CASLNDGTGATGELFF. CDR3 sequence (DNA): TGTGCCAGTCTAAACGATGGAACAGGGGCCACCGGGGAGCTGTTTTTT.

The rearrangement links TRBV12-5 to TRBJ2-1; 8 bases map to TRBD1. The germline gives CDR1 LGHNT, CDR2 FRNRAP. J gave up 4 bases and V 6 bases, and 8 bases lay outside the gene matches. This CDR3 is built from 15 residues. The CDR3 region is CASGSSRDRYNEQFF. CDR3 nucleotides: TGTGCTAGTGGGAGCTCCCGGGACAGGTACAATGAGCAGTTCTTC.

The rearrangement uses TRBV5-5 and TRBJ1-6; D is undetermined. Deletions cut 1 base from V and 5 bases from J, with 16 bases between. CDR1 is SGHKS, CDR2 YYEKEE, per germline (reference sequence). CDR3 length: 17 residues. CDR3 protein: CASSLTPRAENNSPLHF. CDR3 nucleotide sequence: TGTGCCAGCAGCTTGACGCCGAGGGCAGAGAATAATTCACCCCTCCACTTT.

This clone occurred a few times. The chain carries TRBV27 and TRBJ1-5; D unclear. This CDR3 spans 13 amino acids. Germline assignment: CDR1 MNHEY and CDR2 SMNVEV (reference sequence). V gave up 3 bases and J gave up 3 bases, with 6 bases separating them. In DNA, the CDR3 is TGTGCCAGCAGTTTGGGCAACAATCAGCCCCAGCATTTT. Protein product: CASSLGNNQPQHF.

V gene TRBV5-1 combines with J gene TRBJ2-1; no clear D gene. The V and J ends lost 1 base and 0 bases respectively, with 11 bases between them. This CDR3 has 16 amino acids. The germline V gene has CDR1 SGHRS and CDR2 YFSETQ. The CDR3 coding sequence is TGCGCCAGCAGCTTGACAGTCTTGAGCTCCTACAATGAGCAGTTCTTC. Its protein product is CASSLTVLSSYNEQFF.

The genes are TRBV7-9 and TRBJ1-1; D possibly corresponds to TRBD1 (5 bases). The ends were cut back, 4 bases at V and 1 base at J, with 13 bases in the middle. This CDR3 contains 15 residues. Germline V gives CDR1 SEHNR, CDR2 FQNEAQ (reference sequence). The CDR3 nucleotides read TGTGCCAGCAGCTCGAAACCGCAGGGGAACACTGAAGCTTTCTTT. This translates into CASSSKPQGNTEAFF.

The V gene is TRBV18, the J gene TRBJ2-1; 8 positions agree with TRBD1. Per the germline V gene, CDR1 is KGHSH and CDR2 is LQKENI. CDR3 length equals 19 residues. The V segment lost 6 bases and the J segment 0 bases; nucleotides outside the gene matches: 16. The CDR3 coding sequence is TGTGCCAGCTCCTCCGGACAGGGCCCTATTCACAGCTCCTACAATGAGCAGTTCTTC. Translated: CASSSGQGPIHSSYNEQFF.

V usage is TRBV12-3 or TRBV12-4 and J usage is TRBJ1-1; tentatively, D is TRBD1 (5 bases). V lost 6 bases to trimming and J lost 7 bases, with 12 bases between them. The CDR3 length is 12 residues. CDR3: CASRFRGFEAFF. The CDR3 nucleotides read TGTGCCAGCAGGTTCCGGGGGTTTGAAGCTTTCTTT.

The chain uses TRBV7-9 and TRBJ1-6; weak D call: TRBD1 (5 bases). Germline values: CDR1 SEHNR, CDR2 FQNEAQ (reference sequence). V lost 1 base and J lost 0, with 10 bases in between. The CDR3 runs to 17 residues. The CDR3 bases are TGTGCCAGCAGCTTAGGGGAGGGGAACTCCTATAATTCACCCCTCCACTTT. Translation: CASSLGEGNSYNSPLHF.

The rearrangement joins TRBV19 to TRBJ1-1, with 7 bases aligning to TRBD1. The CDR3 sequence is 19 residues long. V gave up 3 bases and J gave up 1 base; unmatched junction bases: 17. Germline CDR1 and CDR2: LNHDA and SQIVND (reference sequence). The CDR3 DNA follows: TGTGCCAGTAGTATTCGGGGCCCAGACAGGGTAGGGGAGAACACTGAAGCTTTCTTT. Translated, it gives CASSIRGPDRVGENTEAFF.

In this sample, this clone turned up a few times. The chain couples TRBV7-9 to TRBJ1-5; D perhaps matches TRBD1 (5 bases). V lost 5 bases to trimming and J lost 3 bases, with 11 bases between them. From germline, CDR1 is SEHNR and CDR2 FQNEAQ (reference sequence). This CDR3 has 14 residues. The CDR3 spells CASSPRDANQPQHF. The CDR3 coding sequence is TGTGCCAGCAGCCCCAGGGATGCCAATCAGCCCCAGCATTTT.

CDR3 nucleotide sequence: TGTGCCTGGGGAGCCGGGACAGACTATGGCTACACCTTC. Encoded protein: CAWGAGTDYGYTF. V is TRBV30 and J is TRBJ1-2; TRBD1 matches at 7 bases. V gave up 5 bases and J gave up 3 bases; unmatched junction bases: 6. The CDR3 runs to 13 residues. The V gene's germline CDR1 is GTSNPN and CDR2 SVGIG (reference sequence).

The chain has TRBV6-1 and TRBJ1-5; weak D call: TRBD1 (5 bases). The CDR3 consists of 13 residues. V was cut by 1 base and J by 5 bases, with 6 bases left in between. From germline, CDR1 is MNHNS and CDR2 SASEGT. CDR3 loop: CASSEETDQPQHF. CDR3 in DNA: TGTGCCAGCAGTGAAGAGACAGATCAGCCCCAGCATTTT.